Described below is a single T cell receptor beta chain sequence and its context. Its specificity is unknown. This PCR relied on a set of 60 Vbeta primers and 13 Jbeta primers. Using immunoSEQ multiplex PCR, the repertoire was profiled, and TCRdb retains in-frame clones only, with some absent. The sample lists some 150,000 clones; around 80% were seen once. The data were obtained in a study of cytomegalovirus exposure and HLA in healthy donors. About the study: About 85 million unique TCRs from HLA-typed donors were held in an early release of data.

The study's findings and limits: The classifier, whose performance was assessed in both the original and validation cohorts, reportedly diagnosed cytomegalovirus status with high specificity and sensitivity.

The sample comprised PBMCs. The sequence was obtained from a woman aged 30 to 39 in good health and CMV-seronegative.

CDR3 coding DNA: TGTGCCAGCAGACACGTTTTGACGACAGGGGTGGATGCTTTCTTT. It codes for CASRHVLTTGVDAFF. The V gene is TRBV7-8, the J gene TRBJ1-1, with TRBD1 matching 8 bases. Trimming cost V 6 bases and J 11 bases; bases outside gene matches: 17. The CDR3 runs 15 residues. Germline loops: CDR1 SGHVS, CDR2 FQNEAQ.